The present entry profiles one T cell receptor (beta chain) with its context. Its antigen is undetermined. Each TRB cDNA library was prepared by 5' RACE (with UMI labels). TCRdb re-called the 5' RACE reads; one entry per CDR3 protein, DNA not given. This sample contains some 66,000 distinct CDR3 sequences. Germline CDR1 SGHTA, CDR2 FQGTGA. This CDR3 region has 13 residues. The data were taken from a study of CXCR3-negative and CXCR3-positive naive CD8 T cells. Study-wide results and caveats: Naive subsets were similarly diverse, while memory CD8+ repertoires were much less diverse. TRBV-TRBJ usage was alike in naive CXCR3-negative and CXCR3-positive cells but differed in memory cells. Surface CD5 looked about the same in the naive subsets, so the authors worked out TCR strength from TRB CDR3 properties.

The sequence derives from a human donor in good health. Some clones in this sample may be carry-over from other donors' samples. The chain employs TRBV7-3 and TRBJ2-1. Sequencing was done on a sample of naive CXCR3- CD8+ T cells from blood. Stated subset: CD45RO-CCR7+CD27+CD95- naive CD8+ T cells lacking CXCR3 (TNR3-). CDR3 sequence: CASSLTDAEEQFF.